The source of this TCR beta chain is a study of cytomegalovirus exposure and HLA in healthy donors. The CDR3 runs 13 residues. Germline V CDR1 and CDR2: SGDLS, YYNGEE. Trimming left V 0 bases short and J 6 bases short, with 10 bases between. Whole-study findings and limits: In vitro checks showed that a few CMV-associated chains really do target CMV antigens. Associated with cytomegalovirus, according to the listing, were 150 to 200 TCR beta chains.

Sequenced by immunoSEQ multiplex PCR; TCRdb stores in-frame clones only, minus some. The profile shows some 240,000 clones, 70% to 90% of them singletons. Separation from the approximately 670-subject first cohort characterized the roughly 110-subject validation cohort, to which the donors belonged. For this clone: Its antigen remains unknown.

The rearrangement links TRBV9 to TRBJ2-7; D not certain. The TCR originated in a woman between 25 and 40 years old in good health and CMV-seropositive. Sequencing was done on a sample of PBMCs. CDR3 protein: CASSVAWASEQYF. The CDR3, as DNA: TGTGCCAGCAGCGTAGCTTGGGCTTCCGAGCAGTACTTC. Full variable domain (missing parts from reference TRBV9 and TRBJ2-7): DSGVTQTPKHLITATGQRVTLRCSPRSGDLSVYWYQQSLDQGLQFLIQYYNGEERAKGNILERFSAQQFPDLHSELNLSSLELGDSALYFCASSVAWASEQYFGPGTRLTVT.